The clone carrying this T cell receptor beta chain has at least ten counts. Its antigen remains unidentified. The entry originates in a study of T cells in Graves' hyperthyroidism and ophthalmopathy. The study, taken as a whole, reports: Ophthalmopathy, which appeared later, was predicted by the model a median roughly 6.5 months before onset. Blood held most thyroid clonotypes expanded above 0.001 frequency.

It was RNA transcripts that yielded the amplified TCR beta CDR3 regions. The TCR CDR3 was amplified in a first-round RT-PCR using the HTBI primer set. MiXCR, run by TCRdb on the multiplex PCR reads, gives a single entry per CDR3 protein. The sample consists of 410,000 or so distinct CDR3 sequences, roughly 14% of them appearing once. The diagnostic basis comprised clinical symptoms, serum thyroxine and TRAb, thyroid ultrasound and orbital computed tomography. The sequenced material came from blood. This receptor was taken from a man aged 18 to 30 with Graves' ophthalmopathy.

DNA for the CDR3: TGTGCCAGCAGATACGACAGTAGCAATCAGCCCCAGCATTTT. It is translated as CASRYDSSNQPQHF. V gene TRBV2 combines with J gene TRBJ1-5, with D possibly TRBD1 on 5 matching bases. V lost 6 bases and J lost 0, with 9 bases in between. The CDR3 extends over 14 amino acids. Germline V gene sequence: CDR1 SNHLY, CDR2 FYNNEI.